The clone carrying this T cell receptor beta chain has ten or more counts. This record belongs to a study of metastatic and nonmetastatic thyroid tumors. In the study overall: Comparison of repertoires was carried out across blood and tumor or nodule tissue from malignant and benign thyroid patients.

The CDR3 totals 15 residues. The germline V gene has CDR1 MNHNS and CDR2 SASEGT. The ends lost 2 bases at V and 4 bases at J; junction bases unmatched: 7. Per the study methods: A distant-metastasis classifier for papillary thyroid cancer was built using CDR3 differences across clinicopathological groups. MiXCR was used by TCRdb to re-call the PCR reads. The authors' filters were not applied to this entry. Of around 18,000 clones in the sample, over 20% were seen once. No patient received treatment before thyroid surgery. The TCR originated in a female donor with papillary thyroid cancer or a benign thyroid nodule (not recorded which). Some clones in this sample may be carry-over from other donors' samples. The chain has TRBV6-1 and TRBJ1-2; 7 nucleotides agree with TRBD1. Sequenced sample: tumor tissue. The CDR3 spells CASSEWDRGPYGYTF. CDR3 DNA sequence: TGTGCCAGCAGTGAATGGGACAGAGGCCCCTATGGCTACACCTTC.